The T cell receptor beta chain under discussion was sequenced for a study of blood T cell repertoires in COVID-19. Background on the study: The samples span acute and convalescent COVID-19 from the United States, Italy and Spain. The analysed material was cDNA or gDNA that came from T cells, B-cell-depleted T cells, or PBMCs.

In germline, CDR1 is KGHDR, CDR2 SFDVKD. V lost 8 bases, J lost 0 bases, and 7 bases lay in between. The CDR3 loop spans 13 amino acids. Study processing details: Reference gene primer amplification in the assay estimated nucleated cell counts. The data were produced by immunoSEQ multiplex PCR, yet TCRdb's version contains in-frame clones alone and is incomplete. V and J calls and clone size are those listed in that table; D and trimming were worked out from the DNA. The sample lists approximately 50,000 clones, approximately 82% occurring once. Input material: peripheral blood. The clonotype originates from a human donor in a cohort sampled during active COVID-19. The genes are TRBV24-1 and TRBJ1-3; possibly TRBD1 for D (5 bases). The CDR3 nucleotides are TGTGCCACCACTGACAGCTCTGGAAACACCATATATTTT. It yields the protein CATTDSSGNTIYF.